This TCR beta chain was identified during a study of T cells in Graves' hyperthyroidism and ophthalmopathy. The V and J ends lost 7 bases and 5 bases respectively, with 17 bases between them. The length of the CDR3 is 14 residues. The germline CDR1 and CDR2 sequences are MNHNS and SASEGT. The CDR3 regions of TCR beta were amplified from RNA transcripts. HTBI primers drove first-round RT-PCR of the TCR CDR3. Each CDR3 protein gets one entry after TCRdb re-called the multiplex PCR reads with MiXCR. In the table there are under 650,000 distinct CDR3 sequences, around 16% of which are singletons. This clonotype was recorded at least ten times.

Input material: blood. The rearrangement links TRBV6-1 to TRBJ2-5; a possible D gene is TRBD1 (6 bases). The TCR sequence derives from a woman under 40 with Graves' hyperthyroidism. The CDR3 loop reads CASTLTGLGETQYF. The DNA for the CDR3 is TGTGCCAGCACCCTAACAGGGTTGGGCGAGACCCAGTACTTC.